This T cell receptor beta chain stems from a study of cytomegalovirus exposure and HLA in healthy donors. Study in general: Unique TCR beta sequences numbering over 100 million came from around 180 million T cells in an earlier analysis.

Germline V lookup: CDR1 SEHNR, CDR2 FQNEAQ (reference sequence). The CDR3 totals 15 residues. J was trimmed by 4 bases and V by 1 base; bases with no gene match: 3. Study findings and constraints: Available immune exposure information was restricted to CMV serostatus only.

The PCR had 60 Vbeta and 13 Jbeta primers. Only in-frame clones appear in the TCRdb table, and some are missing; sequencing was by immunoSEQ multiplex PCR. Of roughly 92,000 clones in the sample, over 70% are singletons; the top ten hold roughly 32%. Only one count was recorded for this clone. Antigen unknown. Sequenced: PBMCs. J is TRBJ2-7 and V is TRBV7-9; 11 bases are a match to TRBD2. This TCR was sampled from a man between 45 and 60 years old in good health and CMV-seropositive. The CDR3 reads CASSLGLAGGYEQYF. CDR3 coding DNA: TGTGCCAGCAGCTTAGGTCTAGCGGGAGGTTACGAGCAGTACTTC.